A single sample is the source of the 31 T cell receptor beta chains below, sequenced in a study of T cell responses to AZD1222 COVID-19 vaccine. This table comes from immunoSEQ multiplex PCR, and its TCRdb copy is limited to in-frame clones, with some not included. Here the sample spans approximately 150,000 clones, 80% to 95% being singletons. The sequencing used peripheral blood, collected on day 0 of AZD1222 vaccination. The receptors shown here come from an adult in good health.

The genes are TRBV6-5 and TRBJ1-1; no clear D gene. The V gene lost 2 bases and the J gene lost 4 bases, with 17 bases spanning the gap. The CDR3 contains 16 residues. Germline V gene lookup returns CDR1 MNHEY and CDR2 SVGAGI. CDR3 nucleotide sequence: TGTGCCAGCAGTTACCACCCGACTGAAAGGGCCACTGAAGCTTTCTTT. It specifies CASSYHPTERATEAFF.

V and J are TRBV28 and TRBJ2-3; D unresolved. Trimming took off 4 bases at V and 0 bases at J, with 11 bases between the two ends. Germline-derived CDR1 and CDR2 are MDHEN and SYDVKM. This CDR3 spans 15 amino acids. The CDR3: CASSSEGRSTDTQYF. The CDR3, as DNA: TGTGCCAGCAGTTCAGAAGGTAGAAGCACAGATACGCAGTATTTT.

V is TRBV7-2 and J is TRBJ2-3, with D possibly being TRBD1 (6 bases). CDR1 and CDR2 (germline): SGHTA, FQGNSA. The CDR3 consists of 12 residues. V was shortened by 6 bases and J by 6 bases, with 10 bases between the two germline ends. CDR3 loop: CASRATGDTQYF. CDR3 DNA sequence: TGTGCCAGCAGGGCCACAGGGGATACGCAGTATTTT.

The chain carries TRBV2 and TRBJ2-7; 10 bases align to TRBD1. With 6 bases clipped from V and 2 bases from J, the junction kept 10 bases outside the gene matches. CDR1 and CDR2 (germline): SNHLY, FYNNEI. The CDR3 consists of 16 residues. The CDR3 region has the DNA TGTGCCAGCAGGGACGACAGGGGGCGATCGCCCTACGAGCAGTACTTC. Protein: CASRDDRGRSPYEQYF.

For the CDR3, the DNA is TGCGCCAGCAGCTTCAGTGGCAGCTCTAGCACAGATACGCAGTATTTT. This translates into CASSFSGSSSTDTQYF. The genes are TRBV5-1 and TRBJ2-3; D not resolved. V dropped 2 bases and J dropped 0 bases, with 13 bases sitting between them. Germline assignment: CDR1 SGHRS and CDR2 YFSETQ. CDR3 length: 16 amino acids.

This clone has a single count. CDR3 sequence reads: CASSNDRVNTEAFF. DNA of the CDR3: TGCGCCAGCAGTAACGACAGGGTGAACACTGAAGCTTTCTTT. This chain joins TRBV10-1 and TRBJ1-1; 7 positions match TRBD1. This CDR3 comprises 14 residues. V dropped 5 bases and J dropped 0; count of bases not matched to a gene: 3. Germline CDR1 reads WNHNN; CDR2 reads SYGVQD (reference sequence).

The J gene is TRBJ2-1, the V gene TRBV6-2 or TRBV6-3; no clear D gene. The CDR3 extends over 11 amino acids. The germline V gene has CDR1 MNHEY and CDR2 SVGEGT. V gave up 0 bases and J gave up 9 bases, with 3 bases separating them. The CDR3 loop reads CASSYSGEQFF. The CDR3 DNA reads TGTGCCAGCAGTTACTCGGGTGAGCAGTTCTTC.

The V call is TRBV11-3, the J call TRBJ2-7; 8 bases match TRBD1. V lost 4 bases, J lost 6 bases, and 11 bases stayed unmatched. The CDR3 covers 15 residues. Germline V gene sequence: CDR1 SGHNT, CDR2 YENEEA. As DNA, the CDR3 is TGTGCCAGCAGCTCGACAGGGGACCCCCCTGGCGAGCAGTACTTC. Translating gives CASSSTGDPPGEQYF.

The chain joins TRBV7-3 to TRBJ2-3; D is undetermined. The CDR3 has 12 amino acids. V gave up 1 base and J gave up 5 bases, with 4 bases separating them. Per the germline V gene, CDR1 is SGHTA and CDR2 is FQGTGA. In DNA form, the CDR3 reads TGTGCCAGCAGCTTAAAAGGAGATACGCAGTATTTT. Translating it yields CASSLKGDTQYF.

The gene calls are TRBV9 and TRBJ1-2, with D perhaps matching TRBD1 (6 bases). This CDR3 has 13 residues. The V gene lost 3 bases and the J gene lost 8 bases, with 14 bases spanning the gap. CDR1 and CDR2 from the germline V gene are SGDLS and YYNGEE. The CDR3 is CASSAQGSEGYTF. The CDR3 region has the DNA TGTGCCAGCAGCGCACAGGGTTCGGAAGGCTACACCTTC.

CDR3 protein: CASSWSGLPEAFF. The CDR3 DNA sequence: TGTGCCAGCAGTTGGTCGGGACTTCCTGAAGCTTTCTTT. V usage is TRBV6-2 or TRBV6-3 and J usage is TRBJ1-1, with a weak D call TRBD1 (5 bases). The germline V gene has CDR1 MNHEY and CDR2 SVGEGT. This CDR3 contains 13 residues. V gave up 4 bases and J gave up 6 bases, with 12 bases separating them.

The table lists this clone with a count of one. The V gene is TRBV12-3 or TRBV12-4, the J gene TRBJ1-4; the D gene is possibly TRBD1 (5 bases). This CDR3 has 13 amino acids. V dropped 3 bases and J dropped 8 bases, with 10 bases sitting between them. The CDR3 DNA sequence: TGTGCCAGCAGTTTTGGGGGGAGGGAAAAACTGTTTTTT. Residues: CASSFGGREKLFF.

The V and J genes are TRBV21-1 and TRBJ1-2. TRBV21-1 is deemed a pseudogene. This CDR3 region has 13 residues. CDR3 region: CASSVEGSYGYTF. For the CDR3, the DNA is TGTGCCAGCAGCGTGGAGGGGTCCTATGGCTACACCTTC.

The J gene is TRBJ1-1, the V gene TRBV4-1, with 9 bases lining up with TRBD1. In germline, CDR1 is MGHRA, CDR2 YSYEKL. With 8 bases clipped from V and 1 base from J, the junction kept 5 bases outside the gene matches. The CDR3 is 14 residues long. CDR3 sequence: CASGLDRGNTEAFF. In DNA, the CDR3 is TGCGCCAGCGGGCTGGACAGGGGGAACACTGAAGCTTTCTTT.

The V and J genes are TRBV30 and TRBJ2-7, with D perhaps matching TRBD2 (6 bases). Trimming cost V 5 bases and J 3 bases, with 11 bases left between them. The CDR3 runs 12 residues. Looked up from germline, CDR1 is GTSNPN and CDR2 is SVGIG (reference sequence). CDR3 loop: CAWQRVSYEQYF. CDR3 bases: TGTGCCTGGCAGCGGGTGAGCTACGAGCAGTACTTC. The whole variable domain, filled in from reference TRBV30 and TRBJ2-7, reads SQTIHQWPATLVQPVGSPLSLECTVEGTSNPNLYWYRQAAGRGLQLLFYSVGIGQISSEVPQNLSASRPQDRQFILSSKKLLLSDSGFYLCAWQRVSYEQYFGPGTRLTVT.

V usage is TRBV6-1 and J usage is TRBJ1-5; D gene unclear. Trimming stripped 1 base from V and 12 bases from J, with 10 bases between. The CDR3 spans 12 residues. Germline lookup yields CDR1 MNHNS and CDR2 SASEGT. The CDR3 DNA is TGTGCCAGCAGTGAAGTTAGGGATATCCAGCATTTT. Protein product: CASSEVRDIQHF.

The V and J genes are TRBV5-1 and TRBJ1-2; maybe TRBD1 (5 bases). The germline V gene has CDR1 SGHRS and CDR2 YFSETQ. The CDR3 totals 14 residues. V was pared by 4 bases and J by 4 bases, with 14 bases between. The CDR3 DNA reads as TGCGCCAGCAGCCCCCGCGAGGGGACCTATGGCTACACCTTC. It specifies CASSPREGTYGYTF.

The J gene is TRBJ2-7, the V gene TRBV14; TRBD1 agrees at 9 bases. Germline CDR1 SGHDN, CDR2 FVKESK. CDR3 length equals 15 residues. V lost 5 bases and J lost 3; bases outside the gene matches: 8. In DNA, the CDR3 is TGTGCCAGCAGCTCCTGGGACAGGGACTACTACGAGCAGTACTTC. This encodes CASSSWDRDYYEQYF.

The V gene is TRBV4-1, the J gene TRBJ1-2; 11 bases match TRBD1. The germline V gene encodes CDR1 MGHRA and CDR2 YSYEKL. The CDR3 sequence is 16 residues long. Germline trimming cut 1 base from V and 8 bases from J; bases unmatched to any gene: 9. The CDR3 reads CASSQVKGTGGRGYTF. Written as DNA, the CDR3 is TGCGCCAGCAGCCAAGTCAAGGGGACAGGGGGTCGAGGCTACACCTTC.

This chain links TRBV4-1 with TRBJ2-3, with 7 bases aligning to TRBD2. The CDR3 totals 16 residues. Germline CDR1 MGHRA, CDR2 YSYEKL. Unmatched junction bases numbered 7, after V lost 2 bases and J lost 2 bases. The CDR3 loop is CASSQTSGVFTDTQYF. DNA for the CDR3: TGCGCCAGCAGCCAAACAAGCGGGGTCTTCACAGATACGCAGTATTTT.

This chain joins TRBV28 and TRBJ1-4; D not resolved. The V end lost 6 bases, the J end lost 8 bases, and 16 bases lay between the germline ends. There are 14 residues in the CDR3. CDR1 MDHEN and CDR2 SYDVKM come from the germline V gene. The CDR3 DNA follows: TGTGCCAGCAGCCATAGGGAGTACCGGGAAAAACTGTTTTTT. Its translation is CASSHREYREKLFF.

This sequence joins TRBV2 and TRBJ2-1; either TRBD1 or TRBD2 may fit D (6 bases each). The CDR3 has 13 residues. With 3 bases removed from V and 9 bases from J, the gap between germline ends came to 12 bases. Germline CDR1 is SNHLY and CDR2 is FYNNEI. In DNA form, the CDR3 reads TGTGCCAGCAGTGACCTGGGGGGCGGTGAGCAGTTCTTC. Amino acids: CASSDLGGGEQFF.

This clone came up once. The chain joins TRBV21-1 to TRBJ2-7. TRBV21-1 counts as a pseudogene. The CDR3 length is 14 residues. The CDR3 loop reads CASSKGDPDYEQYF. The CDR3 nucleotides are TGTGCCAGCAGCAAAGGAGATCCAGACTACGAGCAGTACTTC.

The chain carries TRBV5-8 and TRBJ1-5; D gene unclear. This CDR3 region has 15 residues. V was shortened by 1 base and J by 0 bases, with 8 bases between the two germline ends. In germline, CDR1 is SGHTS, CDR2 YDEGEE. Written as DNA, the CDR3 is TGTGCCAGCAGCTTGAGGGCCCTTAGCAATCAGCCCCAGCATTTT. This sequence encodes CASSLRALSNQPQHF.

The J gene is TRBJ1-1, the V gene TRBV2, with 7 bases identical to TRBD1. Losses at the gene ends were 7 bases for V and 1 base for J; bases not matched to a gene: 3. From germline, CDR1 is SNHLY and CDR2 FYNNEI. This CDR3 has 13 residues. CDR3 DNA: TGTGCCAGCAATTACAGGGGGAACACTGAAGCTTTCTTT. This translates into CASNYRGNTEAFF.

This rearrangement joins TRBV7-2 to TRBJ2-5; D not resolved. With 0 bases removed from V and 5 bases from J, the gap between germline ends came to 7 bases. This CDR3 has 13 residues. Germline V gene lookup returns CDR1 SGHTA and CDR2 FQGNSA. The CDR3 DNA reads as TGTGCCAGCAGCTTAGCAATGTCCGAGACCCAGTACTTC. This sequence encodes CASSLAMSETQYF.

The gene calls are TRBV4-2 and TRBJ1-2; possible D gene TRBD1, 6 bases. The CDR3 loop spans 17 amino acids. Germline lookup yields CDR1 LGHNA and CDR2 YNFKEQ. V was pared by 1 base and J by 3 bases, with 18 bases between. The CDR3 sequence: CASSQGLGQGPDYGYTF. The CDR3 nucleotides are TGTGCCAGCAGCCAAGGTCTAGGCCAGGGGCCGGACTATGGCTACACCTTC.

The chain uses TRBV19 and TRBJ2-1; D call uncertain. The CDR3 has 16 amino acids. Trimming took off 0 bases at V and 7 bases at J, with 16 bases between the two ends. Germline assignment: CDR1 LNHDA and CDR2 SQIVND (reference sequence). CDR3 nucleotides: TGTGCCAGTAGTATAGATCTCATCCGGGCTGGAAATGAGCAGTTCTTC. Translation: CASSIDLIRAGNEQFF.

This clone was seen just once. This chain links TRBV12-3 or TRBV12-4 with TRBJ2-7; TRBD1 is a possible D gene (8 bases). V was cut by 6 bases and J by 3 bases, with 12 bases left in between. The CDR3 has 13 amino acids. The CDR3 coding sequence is TGTGCCAGCAGACAGGGGGGGAGCTACGAGCAGTACTTC. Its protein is CASRQGGSYEQYF.

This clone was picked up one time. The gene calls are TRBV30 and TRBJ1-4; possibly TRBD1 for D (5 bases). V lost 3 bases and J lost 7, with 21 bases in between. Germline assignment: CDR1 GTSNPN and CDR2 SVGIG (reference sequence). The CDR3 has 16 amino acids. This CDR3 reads CAWSGPPRGVSEKLFF. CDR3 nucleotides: TGTGCCTGGAGCGGACCCCCCCGAGGGGTGAGTGAAAAACTGTTTTTT.

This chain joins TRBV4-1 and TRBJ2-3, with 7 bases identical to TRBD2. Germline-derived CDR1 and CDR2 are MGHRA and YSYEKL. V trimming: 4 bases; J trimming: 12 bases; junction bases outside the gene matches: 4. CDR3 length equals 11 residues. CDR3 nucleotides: TGCGCCAGCAGCCCGGGGACTACCCAGTATTTT. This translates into CASSPGTTQYF.